This section outlines one T cell receptor beta chain sequence together with its context. The antigen is unknown. CDR1 is SNHLY, CDR2 FYNNEI, per germline. This CDR3 comprises 15 residues. V lost 3 bases, J lost 0 bases, and 6 bases lay in between. PCR involved 60 Vbeta and 13 Jbeta primers. Per the original methods: An analysis that came later counted 80 million or so unique TCR beta chains, approximately 12 million shared. TCRdb's table, derived via immunoSEQ multiplex PCR, lists solely in-frame clones and lacks some. V and J calls and clone size are those listed in that table; D and trimming were worked out from the DNA. The sample records 150,000 or so clones, under 85% being singletons. This entry comes from a study of cytomegalovirus exposure and HLA in healthy donors. General observations from the study: Three chains linked to CMV were shown in vitro to be specific for CMV antigens. Equally common other TCR beta chains were less clonally expanded than HLA-associated ones, a later analysis found. Listed as cytomegalovirus-associated were roughly 180 TCR beta chains.

The V call is TRBV2, the J call TRBJ2-6; D is unclear. The sequenced sample was PBMCs. The source is a human donor in good health. The CDR3 coding sequence is TGTGCCAGCAGTGAGGGCCACTCTGGGGCCAACGTCCTGACTTTC. Residues: CASSEGHSGANVLTF.